These T cell receptor beta chains were read from a single sample in a study of T cell repertoires in cytomegalovirus infection. TCRdb recomputed calls from the reads with MiXCR, one row per CDR3 protein. The table lists about 530,000 distinct CDR3 sequences, approximately 26% of them singletons. What was sequenced was PBMCs. The receptor source for this set is a human donor in good health (CMV status not recorded). Some clones in this sample may be carry-over from other donors' samples. Each CDR3 is given with its conserved first and last residue. D genes are given only for firm matches. Some rows mark clone size as missing; the rest say once, few, many or name a class of expanded clone.

v_call,clone_size,d_call,j_call,cdr3_aa,cdr3_nt
TRBV28,few,-,TRBJ2-5,CASSFPGGMGLGETQYF,TGTGCCAGCAGTTTCCCAGGGGGCATGGGACTAGGGGAGACCCAGTACTTC
TRBV4-1,-,-,TRBJ1-1,CASSLRVGRGTEAFF,TGCGCCAGCAGCCTCCGGGTCGGGCGGGGCACTGAAGCTTTCTTT
TRBV4-1,-,-,TRBJ2-7,CASSHLTGRSYEQYF,TGCGCCAGCAGCCATCTGACAGGACGCTCCTACGAGCAGTACTTC
TRBV27,many,TRBD1,TRBJ1-1,CASGPDRGMNTEAFF,TGTGCCAGCGGACCCGACAGGGGGATGAACACTGAAGCTTTCTTT
TRBV6-2/TRBV6-3,-,-,TRBJ1-1,CASSYNPKTMNTEAFF,TGTGCCAGCAGTTACAATCCGAAGACCATGAACACTGAAGCTTTCTTT
TRBV7-9,few,TRBD2,TRBJ2-5,CASSFLGGRPETQYF,TGTGCCAGCAGCTTCCTTGGCGGGAGGCCAGAGACCCAGTACTTC
TRBV12-3/TRBV12-4,few,TRBD2,TRBJ2-1,CASSRLAGPVDEQFF,TGTGCCAGCAGTAGACTAGCGGGACCTGTTGATGAGCAGTTCTTC
TRBV7-2,many,-,TRBJ2-5,CASSQISEETQYF,TGTGCCAGCAGCCAAATTTCAGAAGAGACCCAGTACTTC
TRBV14,-,-,TRBJ2-3,CASSQNPNTDTQYF,TGTGCCAGCAGCCAAAATCCTAACACAGATACGCAGTATTTT
TRBV11-2,many,-,TRBJ1-3,CASSLEGRSGNTIYF,TGTGCCAGCAGCTTGGAGGGAAGGTCTGGAAACACCATATATTTT
TRBV7-2,many,TRBD2,TRBJ2-3,CASSPPLAGGADTQYF,TGTGCCAGCAGCCCCCCTCTGGCGGGAGGCGCAGATACGCAGTATTTT
TRBV29-1,-,TRBD1,TRBJ2-7,CSVDGPRTGGHYEQYF,TGCAGCGTTGATGGTCCCCGGACAGGGGGCCACTACGAGCAGTACTTC
TRBV4-1,-,-,TRBJ1-2,CASSQEERQFYGYTF,TGCGCCAGCAGCCAAGAGGAGAGACAGTTCTATGGCTACACCTTC
TRBV28,-,-,TRBJ2-2,CASSNPSDTGELFF,TGTGCCAGCAGTAATCCTTCGGACACCGGGGAGCTGTTTTTT
TRBV27,-,-,TRBJ2-7,CASSSLGREQYF,TGTGCCAGCAGTTCCCTGGGGCGGGAGCAGTACTTC
TRBV12-3/TRBV12-4,-,TRBD1,TRBJ2-6,CASRPGQGISGANVLTF,TGTGCCAGCAGGCCGGGACAGGGTATCTCCGGGGCCAACGTCCTGACTTTC
TRBV11-2,-,TRBD1,TRBJ2-3,CASSSGQGIPDTQYF,TGTGCCAGCAGCTCGGGACAGGGGATCCCAGATACGCAGTATTTT
TRBV2,few,TRBD1,TRBJ1-4,CASSRGTVTNEKLFF,TGTGCCAGCAGTAGGGGGACAGTAACTAATGAAAAACTGTTTTTT
TRBV28,few,-,TRBJ2-7,CASTERRASYEQYF,TGTGCCAGCACTGAGAGAAGGGCGTCCTACGAGCAGTACTTC
TRBV7-6,few,-,TRBJ1-4,CASSSRPGAGEKLFF,TGTGCCAGCAGCTCCCGCCCAGGGGCCGGTGAAAAACTGTTTTTT
TRBV6-6,-,-,TRBJ2-1,CASSEGYNEQFF,TGTGCCAGCAGTGAGGGGTACAATGAGCAGTTCTTC
TRBV20-1,-,-,TRBJ2-3,CYVGEQPPSTDTQYF,TGCTATGTGGGGGAACAACCTCCCAGCACAGATACGCAGTATTTT
TRBV5-4,few,-,TRBJ2-1,CASSYDRNNEQFF,TGTGCCAGCAGTTACGACAGGAACAATGAGCAGTTCTTC
TRBV7-6,-,TRBD2,TRBJ2-5,CASSPGLAGTETQYF,TGTGCCAGCAGCCCAGGACTAGCGGGAACGGAGACCCAGTACTTC
TRBV7-6,many,-,TRBJ1-4,CASSSYSGGSNEKLFF,TGTGCCAGCAGCTCATACAGCGGGGGAAGTAATGAAAAACTGTTTTTT
TRBV5-8,-,-,TRBJ2-1,CASSREAASPEQFF,TGTGCCAGCAGCCGGGAAGCGGCCAGCCCTGAGCAGTTCTTC
TRBV25-1,-,-,TRBJ2-7,CASSEYSEFYEQYF,TGTGCCAGCAGTGAATATTCCGAGTTCTACGAGCAGTACTTC
TRBV7-8,-,-,TRBJ1-4,CASSAPGHGDEKLFF,TGTGCCAGCAGCGCTCCAGGACACGGGGACGAAAAACTGTTTTTT
TRBV19,-,-,TRBJ1-5,CASSEGRFQPQHF,TGTGCCAGTAGTGAGGGCAGGTTTCAGCCCCAGCATTTT
TRBV20-1,-,TRBD1,TRBJ2-7,CSASDRVTYEQYF,TGCAGTGCGTCGGACAGGGTTACCTACGAGCAGTACTTC
TRBV6-2/TRBV6-3,-,TRBD2,TRBJ2-1,CASMGLAKDWEQFF,TGTGCCAGCATGGGACTAGCGAAAGATTGGGAGCAGTTCTTC
TRBV24-1,-,-,TRBJ2-1,CATSDRFQQFF,TGTGCCACCAGTGACAGGTTTCAGCAGTTCTTC
TRBV28,few,-,TRBJ1-4,CASRGVVEKLFF,TGTGCCAGCAGAGGAGTTGTGGAAAAACTGTTTTTT